These 26 T cell receptor beta chains came from one sample sequenced in a study of blood T cell repertoires in COVID-19 (dated by TCRdb to the early 2020s). To prepare the library, the immunoSEQ multiplex PCR assay was applied. In TCRdb, the immuneACCESS table is reduced to in-frame sequences with V and J assigned. These tables do not hold every clone; where another copy was compared, an unresolved V gene accounts for under half, and the others remain unexplained. This sample is represented by roughly 250,000 clones; roughly 89% of them were singletons. The ten largest account for just under 9% of the sample. What was sequenced was PBMCs or T cells enriched from blood (not recorded which). The receptors derive from a man between 35 and 55 years old who had recovered from COVID-19.

The rearrangement uses TRBV7-3 and TRBJ1-6; 10 bases agree with TRBD1. V lost 6 bases, J lost 7 bases, and 6 bases stayed unmatched. Germline lookup yields CDR1 SGHTA and CDR2 FQGTGA. CDR3 length: 15 residues. The CDR3 nucleotides read TGTGCCAGCAGTCGACAGGGGGCTGGGAATTCACCCCTCCACTTT. Its protein is CASSRQGAGNSPLHF.

This clone was found a few times. V and J are TRBV6-1 and TRBJ2-5, with D possibly matching TRBD1 (5 bases). The germline V gene encodes CDR1 MNHNS and CDR2 SASEGT. CDR3 length equals 22 residues. V gave up 2 bases and J gave up 4 bases, with 35 bases separating them. The CDR3 DNA sequence: TGTGCCAGCAGTGAATTTTATTTGGTGGATGTCAGGGTCCGTTTTATCGGAGAGACCCAGTACTTC. It translates to CASSEFYLVDVRVRFIGETQYF.

The rearrangement links TRBV27 to TRBJ1-6; D uncertain. The V and J ends lost 6 bases and 3 bases respectively, with 12 bases between them. The CDR3 runs 15 residues. CDR1 and CDR2 from the germline V gene are MNHEY and SMNVEV (reference sequence). As DNA, the CDR3 is TGTGCCAGCAGCCCTTACGCAGACTATAATTCACCCCTCCACTTT. Its translation is CASSPYADYNSPLHF.

This clone was seen just once. The V call is TRBV12-5, the J call TRBJ2-2, with D unresolved. Trimming shortened V by 2 bases and J by 6 bases, and 7 bases separated the two germline ends. The CDR3 is 13 amino acids. Germline V gene lookup returns CDR1 LGHNT and CDR2 FRNRAP. CDR3 residues: CASGLNLAGELFF. CDR3 coding DNA: TGTGCTAGTGGTTTGAACTTAGCCGGGGAGCTGTTTTTT.

The chain combines TRBV10-3 with TRBJ1-3, with D maybe TRBD1 (6 bases). V was cut by 6 bases and J by 2 bases, with 14 bases left in between. There are 15 residues in the CDR3. From germline, CDR1 is ENHRY and CDR2 SYGVKD. The CDR3 here is CAIRRAPGAGNTIYF. In DNA, the CDR3 is TGTGCCATCAGGAGGGCGCCAGGGGCTGGAAACACCATATATTTT.

CDR3 in DNA: TGTGCCAGCTCACCGAGCGCTAGCGGGACCTCAGGGGAGCAGTACTTC. This encodes CASSPSASGTSGEQYF. The chain is built from TRBV18 and TRBJ2-7, with TRBD2 matching over 9 bases. The germline V gene has CDR1 KGHSH and CDR2 LQKENI. The junction had 13 bases not matched to a gene; V was cut back by 3 bases and J by 7 bases. The length of the CDR3 is 16 residues.

The chain has TRBV2 and TRBJ2-5; 9 nucleotides line up with TRBD1. CDR3 length: 16 amino acids. Trimming took 7 bases from V and 3 from J; bases not matched to a gene: 12. Germline assignment: CDR1 SNHLY and CDR2 FYNNEI. The CDR3 loop reads CASTKQGALREETQYF. The CDR3 region has the DNA TGTGCCAGCACCAAACAGGGGGCGCTTCGGGAAGAGACCCAGTACTTC.

Here the CDR3 DNA reads TGTGCCAGTAGTGCCAGACTTAATCACCAAGAGACCCAGTACTTC. Amino acids: CASSARLNHQETQYF. This sequence joins TRBV19 and TRBJ2-5; D unresolved. The V gene's germline CDR1 is LNHDA and CDR2 SQIVND (reference sequence). This CDR3 region has 15 residues. V dropped 5 bases and J dropped 0 bases, with 13 bases sitting between them.

V is TRBV24-1 and J is TRBJ1-2; 8 nucleotides agree with TRBD1. Germline CDR1 KGHDR, CDR2 SFDVKD. This CDR3 is built from 14 residues. Losses at the gene ends were 5 bases for V and 6 bases for J; bases not matched to a gene: 7. The CDR3: CATSAAGGGNGYTF. DNA of the CDR3: TGTGCCACCAGTGCCGCAGGGGGCGGGAATGGCTACACCTTC.

The chain links TRBV4-3 to TRBJ2-1; the D gene is possibly TRBD2 (5 bases). The V gene's germline CDR1 is LGHNA and CDR2 YSLEER. The germline V and J ends were trimmed by 3 bases and 8 bases, with 23 bases remaining between them. This CDR3 contains 17 residues. The CDR3, as DNA: TGCGCCAGCAGCCAGGACTCCGGGCTAGCCGCTTGGGATGAGCAGTTCTTC. It specifies CASSQDSGLAAWDEQFF.

J is TRBJ2-7 and V is TRBV5-6; 9 bases are shared with TRBD2. The CDR3 contains 13 residues. Germline lookup yields CDR1 SGHDT and CDR2 YYEEEE. V gave up 10 bases and J gave up 3 bases; unmatched junction bases: 8. The CDR3 DNA follows: TGTGCCCGCCGCGGGGGGGTTTACTACGAGCAGTACTTC. It yields the protein CARRGGVYYEQYF.

As DNA, the CDR3 is TGTGCCAGCAGTCTAGGACAGGGGGACCCCTACGAGCAGTACTTC. Its protein is CASSLGQGDPYEQYF. The genes are TRBV6-5 and TRBJ2-7; 10 bases map to TRBD1. Germline values: CDR1 MNHEY, CDR2 SVGAGI. The CDR3 runs to 15 residues. The V segment lost 5 bases and the J segment 2 bases; nucleotides outside the gene matches: 6.

CDR3: CASNQQPRGARNEQFF. The CDR3 bases are TGTGCCAGCAACCAACAGCCGCGGGGGGCCCGCAATGAGCAGTTCTTC. V and J are TRBV7-2 and TRBJ2-1; 8 nucleotides agree with TRBD2. CDR1 and CDR2 (germline): SGHTA, FQGNSA. The CDR3 spans 16 residues. With 7 bases clipped from V and 6 bases from J, the junction kept 14 bases outside the gene matches.

This clone is medium-sized (0.01 to 0.1%) by share. The chain uses TRBV4-2 and TRBJ2-7; possible D gene TRBD2, 7 bases. The CDR3 has 18 amino acids. V was pared by 0 bases and J by 2 bases, with 20 bases between. Per the germline V gene, CDR1 is LGHNA and CDR2 is YNFKEQ. The CDR3 region has the DNA TGTGCCAGCAGCCAAGAGTCCAACGTGGGAGGGGGAACCTACGAGCAGTACTTC. Protein: CASSQESNVGGGTYEQYF.

This chain connects TRBV27 to TRBJ2-7; 14 bases fit TRBD2. Germline CDR1 and CDR2: MNHEY and SMNVEV (reference sequence). Germline trimming cut 6 bases from V and 1 base from J; bases unmatched to any gene: 11. This CDR3 contains 18 residues. CDR3 coding DNA: TGTGCCAGCAGGGCGGGACTAGCGGGAGTATTCGGGTCCTACGAGCAGTACTTC. Translating it yields CASRAGLAGVFGSYEQYF.

The chain carries TRBV21-1 and TRBJ2-6; the D call TRBD2 from the table was never checked on the DNA. TRBV21-1 is described as a pseudogene. The CDR3 is 15 amino acids. CDR3 region: CASSWRGSGANVLTF. For the CDR3, the DNA is TGTGCCAGCAGCTGGAGGGGCTCTGGGGCCAACGTCCTGACTTTC.

This chain joins TRBV7-2 and TRBJ2-1; 7 nucleotides match TRBD2. V dropped 2 bases and J dropped 12; count of bases not matched to a gene: 13. The CDR3 is 15 residues long. Germline loops: CDR1 SGHTA, CDR2 FQGNSA. DNA of the CDR3: TGTGCCAGCAGCTTAAGGACTAGTCGACCGCTAGGGCAGTTCTTC. This gives the protein CASSLRTSRPLGQFF.

The chain couples TRBV30 to TRBJ2-4; maybe TRBD2 (6 bases). The CDR3 runs 12 residues. The V gene's germline CDR1 is GTSNPN and CDR2 SVGIG (reference sequence). V was clipped by 4 bases and J by 7 bases, with 11 bases between them. In nucleotides, the CDR3 is TGTGCCTGGACAGGGACTCTCAACATTCAGTACTTC. Residues: CAWTGTLNIQYF.

This clone was found once. The CDR3 DNA is TGTGCCAGCAGTGGGGGACTAGCGGGAGATCGAGATACGCAGTATTTT. It codes for CASSGGLAGDRDTQYF. The V and J genes are TRBV6-1 and TRBJ2-3; 14 bases fit TRBD2. Per the germline V gene, CDR1 is MNHNS and CDR2 is SASEGT. The CDR3 runs to 16 residues. V lost 4 bases and J lost 5; bases outside the gene matches: 5.

The V gene is TRBV11-2, the J gene TRBJ2-7; D is possibly TRBD1 (7 bases). CDR3 length equals 15 residues. Germline V gene sequence: CDR1 SGHAT, CDR2 FQNNGV. The V gene lost 0 bases and the J gene lost 5 bases, with 14 bases spanning the gap. CDR3 in amino acids: CASSLEPGGRNEQYF. In nucleotides, the CDR3 is TGTGCCAGCAGCTTAGAACCAGGGGGGAGGAACGAGCAGTACTTC.

The chain combines TRBV5-4 with TRBJ1-6; D call uncertain. Germline CDR1 SGHNT, CDR2 YYREEE (reference sequence). V was pared by 4 bases and J by 3 bases, with 8 bases between. This CDR3 comprises 14 residues. In DNA form, the CDR3 reads TGTGCCAGCAGCGGGGAGTACTATAATTCACCCCTCCACTTT. Translation gives CASSGEYYNSPLHF. The full variable domain, in which reference TRBV5-4 and TRBJ1-6 provide the parts outside the CDR3, is ETGVTQSPTHLIKTRGQQVTLRCSSQSGHNTVSWYQQALGQGPQFIFQYYREEENGRGNFPPRFSGLQFPNYSSELNVNALELDDSALYLCASSGEYYNSPLHFGNGTRLTVT.

This chain joins TRBV4-1 and TRBJ1-2; the match to TRBD1 covers 9 bases. Germline assignment: CDR1 MGHRA and CDR2 YSYEKL. Trimming at V came to 3 bases and at J to 8 bases, leaving 10 bases not matched to a gene. The CDR3 has 15 amino acids. CDR3 nucleotides: TGCGCCAGCAGCCACGAAGACAGGGGGTTGAGCGGCTACACCTTC. Amino acids: CASSHEDRGLSGYTF.

In nucleotides, the CDR3 is TGTGCCAGCGGGACTAGCGGGGGGCTGAGCTCCTACGAGCAGTACTTC. It translates to CASGTSGGLSSYEQYF. The chain recombines TRBV7-9 with TRBJ2-7; 15 bases fit TRBD2. This CDR3 is built from 16 residues. V lost 8 bases and J lost 0; bases outside the gene matches: 5. CDR1 is SEHNR, CDR2 FQNEAQ, per germline (reference sequence).

The gene calls are TRBV19 and TRBJ2-1, with D perhaps matching TRBD2 (5 bases). Trimming shortened V by 7 bases and J by 8 bases, and 18 bases separated the two germline ends. The CDR3 sequence is 14 residues long. Germline lookup yields CDR1 LNHDA and CDR2 SQIVND (reference sequence). In DNA, the CDR3 is TGTGCCAGTACTCCCGTCGCGGGCGCCCATGAGCAGTTCTTC. Translation gives CASTPVAGAHEQFF.

The CDR3 loop reads CASSSLGERTGVRKLFF. The CDR3 DNA reads TGTGCCAGCAGTTCCCTAGGAGAGAGGACAGGGGTTAGAAAACTGTTTTTT. This rearrangement joins TRBV28 to TRBJ1-4, with 9 bases that match TRBD1. The CDR3 sequence is 17 residues long. The germline CDR1 and CDR2 sequences are MDHEN and SYDVKM. The junction had 16 bases not matched to a gene; V was cut back by 4 bases and J by 10 bases.

This chain connects TRBV19 to TRBJ2-5; TRBD2 is a possible D gene (5 bases). The CDR3 extends over 13 amino acids. CDR1 is LNHDA and CDR2 is SQIVND in the germline V gene (reference sequence). V was pared by 4 bases and J by 1 base, with 7 bases between. The CDR3, as DNA: TGTGCCAGTAGTAACGGACTCCAAGAGACCCAGTACTTC. Its protein product is CASSNGLQETQYF.